A single sample is the source of the 11 T cell receptor beta chains below, sequenced in a study of T cell responses to AZD1222 COVID-19 vaccine. The data were produced by immunoSEQ multiplex PCR, yet TCRdb's version contains in-frame clones alone and is incomplete. The profile shows some 180,000 clones, around 90% of them singletons. The sequencing here drew on peripheral blood, taken 28 days after the second AZD1222 dose. The receptors come from an adult who received the AZD1222 COVID-19 vaccine.

The chain combines TRBV7-3 with TRBJ1-2, with 12 bases that match TRBD1. Trimming at V came to 5 bases and at J to 2 bases, leaving 6 bases not matched to a gene. This CDR3 contains 16 residues. Germline V gene lookup returns CDR1 SGHTA and CDR2 FQGTGA. DNA of the CDR3: TGTGCCAGCAGCCCCGGGACAGGGGGCGGGAACTATGGCTACACCTTC. The encoded protein is CASSPGTGGGNYGYTF.

CDR3 in amino acids: CASRLLAGPSYEQYF. CDR3 DNA sequence: TGCGCCAGCAGACTACTAGCGGGGCCCTCCTACGAGCAGTACTTC. The chain combines TRBV5-1 with TRBJ2-7; TRBD2 aligns across 10 bases. V shed 5 bases, J shed 0 bases, and the junction held 5 bases outside the gene matches. Per the germline V gene, CDR1 is SGHRS and CDR2 is YFSETQ. The length of the CDR3 is 15 residues.

The J gene is TRBJ1-2, the V gene TRBV3-1 (or the pseudogene TRBV3-2), with 9 positions matching TRBD1. CDR3 length: 17 residues. CDR1 LGHDT and CDR2 YNNKEL come from the germline V gene (reference sequence). The V segment lost 6 bases and the J segment 0 bases; nucleotides outside the gene matches: 11. CDR3 amino acids: CASSPSQGAGANYGYTF. Here the CDR3 DNA reads TGTGCCAGCAGTCCCTCACAGGGGGCGGGAGCTAACTATGGCTACACCTTC.

The genes are TRBV7-6 and TRBJ2-3; 7 bases map to TRBD2. From germline, CDR1 is SGHVS and CDR2 FNYEAQ. This CDR3 contains 15 residues. V trimming: 3 bases; J trimming: 3 bases; junction bases outside the gene matches: 6. The chain's CDR3 is CASSLSGRETDTQYF. Here the CDR3 DNA reads TGTGCCAGCAGCTTGAGCGGGCGGGAGACAGATACGCAGTATTTT. Full variable domain (outside the CDR3, taken from reference TRBV7-6 and TRBJ2-3): GAGVSQSPRYKVTKRGQDVALRCDPISGHVSLYWYRQALGQGPEFLTYFNYEAQQDKSGLPNDRFSAERPEGSISTLTIQRTEQRDSAMYRCASSLSGRETDTQYFGPGTRLTVL.

V gene TRBV2 combines with J gene TRBJ2-4, with TRBD2 matching 7 bases. V lost 6 bases and J lost 9; bases outside the gene matches: 11. CDR1 is SNHLY and CDR2 is FYNNEI in the germline V gene. The CDR3 consists of 14 residues. The CDR3, as DNA: TGTGCCAGCAGGGCCGAGGGAGGGGTGAGCATTCAGTACTTC. This sequence encodes CASRAEGGVSIQYF.

DNA for the CDR3: TGTGCCAGCAGTCCCGGGACGGGGGTAACTAATGAAAAACTGTTTTTT. Protein sequence: CASSPGTGVTNEKLFF. V and J are TRBV27 and TRBJ1-4; D might be TRBD1 (5 bases). The germline gives CDR1 MNHEY, CDR2 SMNVEV (reference sequence). The CDR3 is made up of 16 amino acids. Trimming stripped 5 bases from V and 1 base from J, with 14 bases between. The variable domain in full, with the rest retrieved from reference TRBV27 and TRBJ1-4, is EAQVTQNPRYLITVTGKKLTVTCSQNMNHEYMSWYRQDPGLGLRQIYYSMNVEVTDKGDVPEGYKVSRKEKRNFPLILESPSPNQTSLYFCASSPGTGVTNEKLFFGSGTQLSVL.

The chain carries TRBV25-1 and TRBJ1-6; no reliable D call. Germline CDR1 reads MGHDK; CDR2 reads SYGVNS. The CDR3 totals 13 residues. Trimming took off 6 bases at V and 9 bases at J, with 12 bases between the two ends. CDR3 DNA sequence: TGTGCCAGCAGCATAAACGGGCGTTCACCCCTCCACTTT. It codes for CASSINGRSPLHF.

The chain combines TRBV9 with TRBJ2-2; a possible D gene is TRBD2 (6 bases). V lost 4 bases and J 0 bases, leaving 13 bases between the germline ends. Germline V lookup: CDR1 SGDLS, CDR2 YYNGEE. The length of the CDR3 is 16 residues. In nucleotides, the CDR3 is TGTGCCAGCAGCAGGACTGGCGGGGCGAACACCGGGGAGCTGTTTTTT. Its protein product is CASSRTGGANTGELFF.

The chain uses TRBV7-9 and TRBJ2-3; D possibly corresponds to TRBD1 (6 bases). Trimming left V 1 base short and J 6 bases short, with 14 bases between. The germline V gene encodes CDR1 SEHNR and CDR2 FQNEAQ (reference sequence). This CDR3 has 15 residues. This CDR3 reads CASSLVGGPLDTQYF. The CDR3 DNA reads TGTGCCAGCAGCTTAGTAGGGGGACCCTTGGATACGCAGTATTTT.

The CDR3 region has the DNA TGCGCCAGCAGCATAAGACTAGGGAAGCAAAATGAGCAGTTCTTC. Amino acid sequence: CASSIRLGKQNEQFF. This rearrangement joins TRBV5-1 to TRBJ2-1, with TRBD2 as a possible D gene (6 bases). Trimming removed 4 bases at V and 7 bases at J, with 18 bases between. The germline CDR1 and CDR2 sequences are SGHRS and YFSETQ. This CDR3 comprises 15 residues.

The chain has TRBV5-1 and TRBJ2-2, with D unresolved. The CDR3 runs 15 residues. CDR1 SGHRS and CDR2 YFSETQ come from the germline V gene. The V gene lost 2 bases and the J gene lost 0 bases, with 8 bases spanning the gap. CDR3 bases: TGCGCCAGCAGCTTTGGGCCTTCGAACACCGGGGAGCTGTTTTTT. This encodes CASSFGPSNTGELFF.